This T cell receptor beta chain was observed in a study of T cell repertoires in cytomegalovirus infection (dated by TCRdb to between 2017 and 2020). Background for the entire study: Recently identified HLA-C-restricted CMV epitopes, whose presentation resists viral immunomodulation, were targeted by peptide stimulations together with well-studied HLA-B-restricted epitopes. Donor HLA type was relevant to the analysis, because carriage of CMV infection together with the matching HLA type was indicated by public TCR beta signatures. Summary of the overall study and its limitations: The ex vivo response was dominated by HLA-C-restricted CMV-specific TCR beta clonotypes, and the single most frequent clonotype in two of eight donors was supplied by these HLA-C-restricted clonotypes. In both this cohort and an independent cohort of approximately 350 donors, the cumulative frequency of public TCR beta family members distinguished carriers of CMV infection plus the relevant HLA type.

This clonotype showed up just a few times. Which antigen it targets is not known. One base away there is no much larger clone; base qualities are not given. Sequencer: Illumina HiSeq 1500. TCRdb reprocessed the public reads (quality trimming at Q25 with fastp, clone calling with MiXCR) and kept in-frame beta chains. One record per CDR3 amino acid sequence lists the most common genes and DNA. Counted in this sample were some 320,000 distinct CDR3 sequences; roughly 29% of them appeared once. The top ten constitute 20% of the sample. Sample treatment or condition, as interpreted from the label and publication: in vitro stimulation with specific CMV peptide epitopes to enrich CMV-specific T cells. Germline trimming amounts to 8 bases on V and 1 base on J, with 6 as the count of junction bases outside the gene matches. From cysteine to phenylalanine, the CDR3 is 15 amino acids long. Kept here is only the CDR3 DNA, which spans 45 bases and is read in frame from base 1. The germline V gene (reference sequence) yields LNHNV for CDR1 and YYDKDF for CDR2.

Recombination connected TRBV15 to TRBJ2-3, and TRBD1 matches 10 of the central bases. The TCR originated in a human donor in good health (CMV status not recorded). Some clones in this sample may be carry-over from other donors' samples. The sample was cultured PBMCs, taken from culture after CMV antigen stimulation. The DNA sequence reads TGTGCCACCCGCGGGACAGGGGCCGGCACAGATACGCAGTATTTT. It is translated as CATRGTGAGTDTQYF.